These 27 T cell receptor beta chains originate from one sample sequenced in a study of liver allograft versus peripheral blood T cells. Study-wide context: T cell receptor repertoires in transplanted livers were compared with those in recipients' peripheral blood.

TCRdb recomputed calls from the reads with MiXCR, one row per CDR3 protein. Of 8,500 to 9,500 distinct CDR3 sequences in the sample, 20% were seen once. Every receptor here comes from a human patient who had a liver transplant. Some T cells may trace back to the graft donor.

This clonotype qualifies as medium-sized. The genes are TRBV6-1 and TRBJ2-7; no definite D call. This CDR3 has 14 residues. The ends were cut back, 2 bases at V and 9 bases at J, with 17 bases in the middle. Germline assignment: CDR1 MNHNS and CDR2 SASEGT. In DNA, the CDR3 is TGTGCCAGCAGTGAATTGAACACTTTTCGGTGGCAGTACTTC. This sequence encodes CASSELNTFRWQYF.

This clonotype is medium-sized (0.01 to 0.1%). The CDR3 DNA reads as TGTGCCAGCAGTCAAATTCAGGGGGCAGGGGAGTTCTATGGCTACACCTTC. Translated: CASSQIQGAGEFYGYTF. This chain links TRBV28 with TRBJ1-2; 8 bases are a match to TRBD1. Looked up from germline, CDR1 is MDHEN and CDR2 is SYDVKM. J lost 4 bases, V lost 5 bases, and 15 bases had no gene match. The CDR3 has 17 residues.

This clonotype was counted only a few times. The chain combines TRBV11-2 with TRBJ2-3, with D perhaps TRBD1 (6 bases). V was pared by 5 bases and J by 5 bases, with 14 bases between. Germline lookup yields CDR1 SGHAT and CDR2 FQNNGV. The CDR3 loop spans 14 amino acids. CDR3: CASSLDSFLDTQYF. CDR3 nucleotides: TGTGCCAGCAGCCTGGACAGTTTTCTAGATACGCAGTATTTT.

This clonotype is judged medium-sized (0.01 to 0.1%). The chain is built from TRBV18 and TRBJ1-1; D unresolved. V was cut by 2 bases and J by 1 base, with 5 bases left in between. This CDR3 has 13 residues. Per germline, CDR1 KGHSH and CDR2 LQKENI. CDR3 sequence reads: CASSPGENTEAFF. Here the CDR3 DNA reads TGTGCCAGCTCACCAGGTGAGAACACTGAAGCTTTCTTT.

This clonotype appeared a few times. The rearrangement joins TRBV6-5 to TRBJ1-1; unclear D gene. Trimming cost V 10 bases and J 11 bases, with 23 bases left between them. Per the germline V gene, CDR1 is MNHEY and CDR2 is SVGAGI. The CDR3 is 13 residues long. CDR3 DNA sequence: TGTGCCACCTACCCCTACGCTACCCCGGCGGCTTTCTTT. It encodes CATYPYATPAAFF.

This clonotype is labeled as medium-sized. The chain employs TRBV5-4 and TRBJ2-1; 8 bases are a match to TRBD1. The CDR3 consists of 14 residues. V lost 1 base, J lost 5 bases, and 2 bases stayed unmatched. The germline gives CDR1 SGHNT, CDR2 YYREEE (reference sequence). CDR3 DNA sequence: TGTGCCAGCAGCTTGAACAGGGGGAACAATGAGCAGTTCTTC. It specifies CASSLNRGNNEQFF.

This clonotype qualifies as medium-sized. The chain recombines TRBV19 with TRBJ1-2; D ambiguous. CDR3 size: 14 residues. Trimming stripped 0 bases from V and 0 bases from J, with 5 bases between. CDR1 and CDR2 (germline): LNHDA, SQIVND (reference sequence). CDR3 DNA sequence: TGTGCCAGTAGTATAGACGGGTCTAACTATGGCTACACCTTC. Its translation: CASSIDGSNYGYTF.

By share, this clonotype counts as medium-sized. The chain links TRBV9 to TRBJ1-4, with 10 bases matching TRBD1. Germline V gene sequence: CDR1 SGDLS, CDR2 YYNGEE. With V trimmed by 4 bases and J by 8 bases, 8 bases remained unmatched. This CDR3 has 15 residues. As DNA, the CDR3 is TGTGCCAGCAGCCAACGACAGGGGGCTGGAGAAAAACTGTTTTTT. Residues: CASSQRQGAGEKLFF.

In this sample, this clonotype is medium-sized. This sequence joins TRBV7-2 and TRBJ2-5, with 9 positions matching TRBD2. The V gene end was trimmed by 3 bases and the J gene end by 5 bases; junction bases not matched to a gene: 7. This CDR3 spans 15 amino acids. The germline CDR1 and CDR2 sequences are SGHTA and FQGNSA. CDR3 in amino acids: CASSFQRGVGETQYF. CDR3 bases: TGTGCCAGCAGCTTCCAGCGGGGGGTCGGGGAGACCCAGTACTTC.

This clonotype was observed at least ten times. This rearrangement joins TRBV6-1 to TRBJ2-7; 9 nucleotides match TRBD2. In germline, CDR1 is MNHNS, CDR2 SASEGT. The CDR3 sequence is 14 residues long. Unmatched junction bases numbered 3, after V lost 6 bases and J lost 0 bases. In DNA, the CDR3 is TGTGCCAGCAGGGAGCGGGAGGCCTCCTACGAGCAGTACTTC. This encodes CASREREASYEQYF.

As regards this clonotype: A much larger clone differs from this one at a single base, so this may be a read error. The CDR3 loop is CASSPADSGLYGYTF. CDR3 coding DNA: TGTGCCAGCAGCCCGGCGGACAGCGGGCTCTATGGCTACACCTTC. The chain couples TRBV7-2 to TRBJ1-2, with a possible D match to TRBD1 (6 bases). Germline V gene data show CDR1 as SGHTA and CDR2 as FQGNSA. The V end lost 5 bases, the J end lost 4 bases, and 17 bases lay between the germline ends. This CDR3 comprises 15 residues.

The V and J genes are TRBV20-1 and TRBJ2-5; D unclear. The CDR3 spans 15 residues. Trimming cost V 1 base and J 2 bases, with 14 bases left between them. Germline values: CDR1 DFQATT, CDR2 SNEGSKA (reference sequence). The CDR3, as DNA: TGCAGTGCTAGAGGGGTGCTGGGGATGCAAGAGACCCAGTACTTC. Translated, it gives CSARGVLGMQETQYF.

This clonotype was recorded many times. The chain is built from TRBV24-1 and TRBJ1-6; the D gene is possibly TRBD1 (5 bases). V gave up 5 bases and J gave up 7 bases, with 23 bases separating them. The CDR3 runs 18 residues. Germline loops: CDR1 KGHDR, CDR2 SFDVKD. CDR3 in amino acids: CATSGRPRGGFGNSPLHF. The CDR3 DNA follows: TGTGCCACCAGTGGTCGCCCCCGGGGCGGGTTCGGGAATTCACCCCTCCACTTT.

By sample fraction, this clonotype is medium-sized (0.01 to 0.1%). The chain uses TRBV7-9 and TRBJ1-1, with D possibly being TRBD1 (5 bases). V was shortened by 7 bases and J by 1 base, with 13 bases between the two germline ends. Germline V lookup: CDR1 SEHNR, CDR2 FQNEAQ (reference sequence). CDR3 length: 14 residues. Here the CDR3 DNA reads TGTGCCAGCACCCCTGGGGGTCGGAACACTGAAGCTTTCTTT. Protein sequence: CASTPGGRNTEAFF.

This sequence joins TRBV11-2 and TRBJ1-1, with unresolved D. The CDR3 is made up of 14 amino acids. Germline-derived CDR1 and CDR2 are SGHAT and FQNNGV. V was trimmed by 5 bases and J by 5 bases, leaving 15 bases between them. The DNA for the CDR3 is TGTGCCAGCAGCGGGCTACGGACCGGGACTGAAGCTTTCTTT. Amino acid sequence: CASSGLRTGTEAFF.

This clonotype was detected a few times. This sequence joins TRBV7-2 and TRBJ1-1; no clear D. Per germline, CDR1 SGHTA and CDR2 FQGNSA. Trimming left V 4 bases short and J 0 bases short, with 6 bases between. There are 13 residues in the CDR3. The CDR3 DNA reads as TGTGCCAGCAGCTCCTGGGTGAACACTGAAGCTTTCTTT. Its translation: CASSSWVNTEAFF.

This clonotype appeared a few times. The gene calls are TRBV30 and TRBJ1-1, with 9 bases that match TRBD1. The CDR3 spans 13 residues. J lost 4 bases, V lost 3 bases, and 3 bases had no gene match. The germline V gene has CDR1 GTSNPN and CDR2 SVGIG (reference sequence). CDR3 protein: CAWSGQGITEAFF. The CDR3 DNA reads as TGTGCCTGGAGCGGACAGGGGATCACTGAAGCTTTCTTT.

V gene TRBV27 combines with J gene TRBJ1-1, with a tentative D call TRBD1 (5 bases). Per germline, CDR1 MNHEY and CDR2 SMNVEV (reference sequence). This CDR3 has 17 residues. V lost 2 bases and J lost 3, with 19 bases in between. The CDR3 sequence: CASSLSEGRRWDTEAFF. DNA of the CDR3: TGTGCCAGCAGTTTAAGCGAGGGGAGGCGCTGGGACACTGAAGCTTTCTTT.

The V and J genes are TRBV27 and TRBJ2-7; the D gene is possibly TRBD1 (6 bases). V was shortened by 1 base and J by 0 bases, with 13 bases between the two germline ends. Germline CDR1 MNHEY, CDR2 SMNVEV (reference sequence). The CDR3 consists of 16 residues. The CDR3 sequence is CASSLFPGQFSYEQYF. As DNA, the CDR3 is TGTGCCAGCAGTTTATTTCCCGGACAGTTCTCCTACGAGCAGTACTTC.

DNA of the CDR3: TGCAGTGCTTCCTCCCCAGGAGCACCCGAAGCTTTCTTT. This translates into CSASSPGAPEAFF. This chain connects TRBV20-1 to TRBJ1-1; D is unresolved. The CDR3 spans 13 residues. Germline assignment: CDR1 DFQATT and CDR2 SNEGSKA (reference sequence). Trimming shortened V by 5 bases and J by 8 bases, and 18 bases separated the two germline ends.

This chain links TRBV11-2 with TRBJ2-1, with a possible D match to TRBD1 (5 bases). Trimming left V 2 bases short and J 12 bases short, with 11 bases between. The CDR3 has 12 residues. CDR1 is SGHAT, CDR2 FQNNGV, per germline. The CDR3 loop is CASSLPRERQFF. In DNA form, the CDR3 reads TGTGCCAGCAGCTTACCCAGGGAACGGCAGTTCTTC. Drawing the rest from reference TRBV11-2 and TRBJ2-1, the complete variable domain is EAGVAQSPRYKIIEKRQSVAFWCNPISGHATLYWYQQILGQGPKLLIQFQNNGVVDDSQLPKDRFSAERLKGVDSTLKIQPAKLEDSAVYLCASSLPRERQFFGPGTRLTVL.

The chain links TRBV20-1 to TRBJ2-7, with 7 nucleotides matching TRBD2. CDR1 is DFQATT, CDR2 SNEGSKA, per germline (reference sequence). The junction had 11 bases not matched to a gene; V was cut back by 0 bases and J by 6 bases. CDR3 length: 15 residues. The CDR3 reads CSARDGGRAGAEQYF. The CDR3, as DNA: TGCAGTGCTAGAGATGGTGGGAGGGCCGGCGCCGAGCAGTACTTC.

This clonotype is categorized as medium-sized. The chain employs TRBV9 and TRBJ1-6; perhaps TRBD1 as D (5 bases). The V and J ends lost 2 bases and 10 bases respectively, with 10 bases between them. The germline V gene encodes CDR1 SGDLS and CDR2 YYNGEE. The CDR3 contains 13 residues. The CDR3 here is CASSVGVGSPLHF. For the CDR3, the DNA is TGTGCCAGCAGCGTGGGGGTAGGCTCACCCCTCCACTTT.

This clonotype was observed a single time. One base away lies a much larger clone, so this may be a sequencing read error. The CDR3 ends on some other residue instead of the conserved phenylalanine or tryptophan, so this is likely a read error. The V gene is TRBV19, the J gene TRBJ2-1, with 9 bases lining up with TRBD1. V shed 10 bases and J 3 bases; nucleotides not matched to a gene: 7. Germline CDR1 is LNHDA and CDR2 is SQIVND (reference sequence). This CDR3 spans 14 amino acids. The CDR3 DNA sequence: TGTGCCACCTTCCCGGGACAGGGCTACAATGAGCAGTTCTTG. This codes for CATFPGQGYNEQFL.

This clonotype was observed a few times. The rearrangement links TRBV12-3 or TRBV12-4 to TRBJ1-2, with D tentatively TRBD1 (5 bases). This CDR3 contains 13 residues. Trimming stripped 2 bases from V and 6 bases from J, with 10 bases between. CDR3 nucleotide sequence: TGTGCCAGCAGTTTAAAGGCAGGGAATGGCTACACCTTC. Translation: CASSLKAGNGYTF.

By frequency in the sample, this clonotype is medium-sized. In nucleotides, the CDR3 is TGCAGCATCCGGGACAGGGATGAAAAACTGTTTTTT. The encoded protein is CSIRDRDEKLFF. V is TRBV29-1 and J is TRBJ1-4, with 9 bases matching TRBD1. Germline values: CDR1 SQVTM, CDR2 ANQGSEA. The CDR3 is 12 amino acids. The V and J ends lost 8 bases and 6 bases, in that order; junction bases with no gene match: 4.

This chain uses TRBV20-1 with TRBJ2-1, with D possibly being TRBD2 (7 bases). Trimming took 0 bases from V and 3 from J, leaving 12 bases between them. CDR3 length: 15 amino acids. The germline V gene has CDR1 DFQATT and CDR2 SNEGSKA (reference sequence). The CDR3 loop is CSARDFRGGYNEQFF. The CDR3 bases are TGCAGTGCTAGAGATTTTAGGGGGGGCTACAATGAGCAGTTCTTC.